This T cell receptor beta chain was recovered during a study of blood T cells in healthy people across ages. Deletions cut 8 bases from V and 2 bases from J, with 17 bases between. Germline CDR1 reads SGHTA; CDR2 reads FQGNSA. The CDR3 consists of 15 residues. A J-beta primer mix and a sample-barcoded 5' primer were used in a second PCR of roughly 6 to 11 cycles. Each cDNA molecule was tagged by a template-switch adaptor that had 12 random nucleotides. In TCRdb, the 5' RACE reads were re-called with MiXCR into one record per CDR3 protein. The sample has about 290,000 distinct CDR3 sequences; roughly 26% are singletons. Findings of the study overall: TCR beta diversity per million T cells fell roughly linearly with age.

This clonotype came up once. Its specificity is not known. Sequencing input: blood. The TCR was taken from a woman aged 65 to 85 in good health. The rearrangement joins TRBV7-2 to TRBJ2-3, with TRBD1 as a possible D gene (7 bases). CDR3 sequence: CASSQGRGYTDTQYF. The CDR3 bases are TGTGCCAGCTCACAGGGGCGGGGATACACAGATACGCAGTATTTT.